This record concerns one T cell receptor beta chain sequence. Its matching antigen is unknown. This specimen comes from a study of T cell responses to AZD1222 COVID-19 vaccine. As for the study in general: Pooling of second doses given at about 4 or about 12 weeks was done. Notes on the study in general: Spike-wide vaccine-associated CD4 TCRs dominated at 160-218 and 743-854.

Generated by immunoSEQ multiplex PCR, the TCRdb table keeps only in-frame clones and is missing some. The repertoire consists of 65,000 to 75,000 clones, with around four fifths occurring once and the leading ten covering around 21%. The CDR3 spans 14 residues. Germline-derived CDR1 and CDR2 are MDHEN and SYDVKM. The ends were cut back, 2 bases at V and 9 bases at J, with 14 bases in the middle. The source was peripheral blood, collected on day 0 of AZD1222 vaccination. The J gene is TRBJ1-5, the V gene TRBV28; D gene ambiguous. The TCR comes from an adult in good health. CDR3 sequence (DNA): TGTGCCAGCAGTTTAGGTACCCCCGTTGGGCCCCAGCATTTT. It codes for CASSLGTPVGPQHF. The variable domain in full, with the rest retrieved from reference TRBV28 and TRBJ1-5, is DVKVTQSSRYLVKRTGEKVFLECVQDMDHENMFWYRQDPGLGLRLIYFSYDVKMKEKGDIPEGYSVSREKKERFSLILESASTNQTSMYLCASSLGTPVGPQHFGDGTRLSIL.